This T cell receptor (beta chain) was retrieved from a study of healthy donors' naive CD4 and CD8 T cells. Study-level findings and limits: Bulk sequencing left alpha and beta chains unpaired.

TCR libraries were built from approximately 520 ng of total RNA by linear amplification. TCRdb re-analysed the reads in MiXCR, keeping a single row per CDR3 protein. The sample comprises roughly 200,000 distinct CDR3 sequences, around three quarters of which are singletons, and about 2.1% rests with the top ten. About this clonotype itself: Its antigen is not identified.

The CDR3 runs 13 residues. V was pared by 6 bases and J by 5 bases, with 5 bases of the junction left unmatched. The germline gives CDR1 MNHEY, CDR2 SVGAGI. Sorting defined naive CD4+ as CD4+CD8-CD45RO-CD45RA+ and naive CD8+ as CD8+CD4-CD45RA+CD27bright. The sample comprised naive CD4+ and CD8+ T cells sorted from blood, pooled from several donors. This chain connects TRBV6-5 to TRBJ1-2; 8 nucleotides match TRBD1. This clonotype was sampled from a pool of human donors in good health; the sample pools cells from several healthy donors. CDR3 loop: CASRTGTGYGYTF. Written as DNA, the CDR3 is TGTGCCAGCAGGACCGGGACAGGATATGGCTACACCTTC.